This T cell receptor (beta chain) was documented in a study of blood T cell repertoires in COVID-19. Study-level information: From T cells, B-cell-depleted T cells, or PBMCs came the material, which was cDNA or gDNA.

Some clones are missing from TCRdb's copy, which holds only in-frame ones; the method was immunoSEQ multiplex PCR. In the table there are approximately 200,000 clones, 94% of which are singletons. Germline V gene data show CDR1 as GTSNPN and CDR2 as SVGIG (reference sequence). With 8 bases removed from V and 1 base from J, the gap between germline ends came to 8 bases. The CDR3 runs to 11 residues. The V gene is TRBV30, the J gene TRBJ1-1; D uncertain. This TCR came from a man aged 30-40 years with COVID-19, enrolled during active disease. The sequencing sample was made of peripheral blood. The CDR3 sequence: CAMRKNTEAFF. The CDR3 nucleotides read TGTGCCATGAGGAAGAACACTGAAGCTTTCTTT.